What follows is one TCR beta chain and its context. These data originate in a study of blood T cell repertoires in COVID-19. Study-level information: Researchers got acute and convalescent COVID-19 samples from the United States, Italy and Spain. PBMCs, B-cell-depleted T cells, or T cells provided the cDNA or gDNA that made up the material.

This CDR3 spans 11 amino acids. CDR1 is KGHDR and CDR2 is SFDVKD in the germline V gene. Deletions cut 5 bases from V and 5 bases from J, with 6 bases between. Using immunoSEQ multiplex PCR, the repertoire was profiled, and TCRdb retains in-frame clones only, with some absent. Altogether 55,000 to 80,000 clones are present, roughly 86% being singletons, with the ten largest covering around 28%. This chain uses TRBV24-1 with TRBJ2-7; perhaps TRBD2 as D (5 bases). Sequencing used peripheral blood. The TCR comes from a man aged 45-60 years with acute or convalescent COVID-19. The CDR3, as DNA: TGTGCCACCAGTGTGAGGGACGAGCAGTACTTC. Translating gives CATSVRDEQYF.